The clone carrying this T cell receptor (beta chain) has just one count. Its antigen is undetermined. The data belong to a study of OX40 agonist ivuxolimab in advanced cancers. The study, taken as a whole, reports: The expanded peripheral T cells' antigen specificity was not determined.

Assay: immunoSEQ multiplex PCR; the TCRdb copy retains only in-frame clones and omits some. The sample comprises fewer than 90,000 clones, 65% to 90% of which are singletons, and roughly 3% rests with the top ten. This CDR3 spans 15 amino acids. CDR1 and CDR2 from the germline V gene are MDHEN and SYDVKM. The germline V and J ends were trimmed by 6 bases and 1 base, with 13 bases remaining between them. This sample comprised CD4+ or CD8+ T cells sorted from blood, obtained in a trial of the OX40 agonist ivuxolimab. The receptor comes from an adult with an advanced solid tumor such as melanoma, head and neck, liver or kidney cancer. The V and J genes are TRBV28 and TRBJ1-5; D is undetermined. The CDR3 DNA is TGTGCCAGCAGCCACCGCGCTGGCAGCAATCAGCCCCAGCATTTT. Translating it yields CASSHRAGSNQPQHF.